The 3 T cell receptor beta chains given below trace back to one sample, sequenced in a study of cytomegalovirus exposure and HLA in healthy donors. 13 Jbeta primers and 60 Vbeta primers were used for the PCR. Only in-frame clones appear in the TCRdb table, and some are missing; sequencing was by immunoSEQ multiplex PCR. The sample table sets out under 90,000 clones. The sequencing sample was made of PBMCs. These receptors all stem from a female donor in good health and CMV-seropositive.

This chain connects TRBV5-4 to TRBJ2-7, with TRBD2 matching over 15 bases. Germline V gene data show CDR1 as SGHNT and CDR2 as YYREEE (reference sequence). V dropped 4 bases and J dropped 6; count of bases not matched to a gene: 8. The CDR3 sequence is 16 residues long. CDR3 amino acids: CASSEGLAGGPAEQYF. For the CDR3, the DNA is TGTGCCAGCAGCGAGGGACTAGCGGGGGGACCGGCCGAGCAGTACTTC.

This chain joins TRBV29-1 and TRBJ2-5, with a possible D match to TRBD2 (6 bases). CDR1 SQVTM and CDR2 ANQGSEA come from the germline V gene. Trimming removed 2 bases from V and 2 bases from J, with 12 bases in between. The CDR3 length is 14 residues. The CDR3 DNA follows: TGCAGCGTTGAAATCCCGGGACTTCAAGAGACCCAGTACTTC. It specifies CSVEIPGLQETQYF. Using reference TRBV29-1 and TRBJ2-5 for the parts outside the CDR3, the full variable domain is SAVISQKPSRDICQRGTSLTIQCQVDSQVTMMFWYRQQPGQSLTLIATANQGSEATYESGFVIDKFPISRPNLTFSTLTVSNMSPEDSSIYLCSVEIPGLQETQYFGPGTRLLVL.

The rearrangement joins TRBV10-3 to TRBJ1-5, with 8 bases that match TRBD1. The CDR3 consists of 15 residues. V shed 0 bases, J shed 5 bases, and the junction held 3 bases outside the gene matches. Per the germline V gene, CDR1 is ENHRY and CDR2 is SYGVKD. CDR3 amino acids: CAISESDRDDQPQHF. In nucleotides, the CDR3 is TGTGCCATCAGTGAGTCGGACAGGGACGATCAGCCCCAGCATTTT.